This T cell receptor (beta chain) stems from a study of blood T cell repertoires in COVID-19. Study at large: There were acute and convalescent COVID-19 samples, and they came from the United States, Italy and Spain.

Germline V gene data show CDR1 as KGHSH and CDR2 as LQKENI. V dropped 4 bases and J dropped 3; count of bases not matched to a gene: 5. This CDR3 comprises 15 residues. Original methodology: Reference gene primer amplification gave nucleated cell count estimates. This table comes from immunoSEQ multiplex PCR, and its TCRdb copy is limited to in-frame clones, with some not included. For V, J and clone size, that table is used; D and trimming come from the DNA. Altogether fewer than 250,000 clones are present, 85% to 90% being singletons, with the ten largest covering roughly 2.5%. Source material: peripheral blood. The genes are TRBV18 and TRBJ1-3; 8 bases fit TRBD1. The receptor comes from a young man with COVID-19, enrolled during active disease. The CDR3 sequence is CASSLPDRDGNTIYF. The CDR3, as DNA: TGTGCCAGCTCACTGCCGGACAGGGATGGAAACACCATATATTTT.